This TCR beta chain appears in the sequencing data of a study of spatial heterogeneity in lung cancer. Time point indicated: sample taken at primary tumor resection. Germline CDR1 and CDR2: SGHDN and FVKESK. The CDR3 has 16 amino acids. V dropped 4 bases and J dropped 2 bases, with 12 bases sitting between them. The sample holds many counts of this clonotype. The antigen is undetermined. TCRdb reprocessed the 5' RACE reads via MiXCR and lists one record per CDR3 protein. Of thousands of distinct CDR3 sequences listed, more than 13% are singletons. Study-level findings and limits: The number of expanded tumor alpha and beta chains correlated with mutation number.

Sequences were derived from lung tumor tissue, sampled at surgery. The chain carries TRBV14 and TRBJ2-6; D is ambiguous. This clonotype was obtained from a female donor with early-stage non-small cell lung cancer. CDR3 DNA sequence: TGTGCCAGCAGCCCGAGAGCTTTTACTGGGGCCAACGTCCTGACTTTC. Encoded protein: CASSPRAFTGANVLTF.